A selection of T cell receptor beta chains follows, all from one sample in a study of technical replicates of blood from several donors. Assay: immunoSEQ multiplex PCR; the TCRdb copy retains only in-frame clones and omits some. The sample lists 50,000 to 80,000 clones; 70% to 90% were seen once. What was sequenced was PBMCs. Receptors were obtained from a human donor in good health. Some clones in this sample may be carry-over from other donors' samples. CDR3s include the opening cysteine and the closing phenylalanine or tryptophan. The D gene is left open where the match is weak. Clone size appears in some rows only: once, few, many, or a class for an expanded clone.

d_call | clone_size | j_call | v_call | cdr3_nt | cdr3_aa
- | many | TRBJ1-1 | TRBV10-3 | TGTGCCATCAGTGAGTCCGGCTGGAGTCTGAACACTGAAGCTTTCTTT | CAISESGWSLNTEAFF
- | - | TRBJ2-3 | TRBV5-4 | TGTGCCAGCAGGACGTATAGCGGAGGCACAGATACGCAGTATTTT | CASRTYSGGTDTQYF
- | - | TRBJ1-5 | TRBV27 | TGTGCCAGCACGCTCCGGGGAGGTAGCAATCAGCCCCAGCATTTT | CASTLRGGSNQPQHF
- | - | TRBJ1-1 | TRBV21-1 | TGTGCCAGCAGCCGGGAGGGGTGGACTGAAGCTTTCTTT | CASSREGWTEAFF
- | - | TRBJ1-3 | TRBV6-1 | TGTGCCAGCAAACCGGGGGGGATAAACACCATATATTTT | CASKPGGINTIYF
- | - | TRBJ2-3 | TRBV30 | TGTGCCTGGACCAGTACAGATACGCAGTATTTT | CAWTSTDTQYF
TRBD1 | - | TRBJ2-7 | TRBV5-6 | TGTGCCAGCAGCTTGCCCGGGACAGGGAGCTACGAGCAGTACTTC | CASSLPGTGSYEQYF
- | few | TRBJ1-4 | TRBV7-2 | TGTGCCAGCAGCCGGGGGTCCTATAATGAAAAACTGTTTTTT | CASSRGSYNEKLFF
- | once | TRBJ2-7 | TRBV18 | TGTGCCAGCTCCCACGGACAGCCCCACTCCTACGAGCAGTACTTC | CASSHGQPHSYEQYF
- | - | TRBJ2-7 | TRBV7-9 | TGTGCCAGCAGCATGCAGGGGTCCCCCAAGGGGGAGCAGTACTTC | CASSMQGSPKGEQYF
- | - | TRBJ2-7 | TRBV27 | TGTGCCAGTTTTCTCCGGGAAGCCTACGAGCAGTACTTC | CASFLREAYEQYF
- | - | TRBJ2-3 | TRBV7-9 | TGTGCCAGCAGCTTAGAGCCAGATACGCAGTATTTT | CASSLEPDTQYF
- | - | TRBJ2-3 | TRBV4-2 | TGTGCCAGCAGCCCCCCGGGAGGGGGCTTAGGAGATACGCAGTATTTT | CASSPPGGGLGDTQYF
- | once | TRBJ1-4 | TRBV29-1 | TGCAGCGTTGGAGGAGGACGGGAAAAACTGTTTTTT | CSVGGGREKLFF
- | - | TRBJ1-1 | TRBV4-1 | TGCGCCAGCAGCCAAGGGGGGGTCTCTGAAGCTTTCTTT | CASSQGGVSEAFF
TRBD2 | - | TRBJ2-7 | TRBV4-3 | TGCGCCAGCAGCCAAGAAAGGGGGGGACTAGCGGGAATCTACGAGCAGTACTTC | CASSQERGGLAGIYEQYF
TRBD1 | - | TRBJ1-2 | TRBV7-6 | TGTGCCAGCAGCTGGGGTTTGGGGACAGGGGCCGCTGACTACACCTTC | CASSWGLGTGAADYTF
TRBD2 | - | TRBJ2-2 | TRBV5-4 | TGTGCCAGCAGCCACGGGACTAGCGGGATTAATACCGGGGAGCTGTTTTTT | CASSHGTSGINTGELFF
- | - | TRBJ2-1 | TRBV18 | TGTGCCAGCTCACCCATCGTAGGGTACGGACTAACGTTCTTC | CASSPIVGYGLTFF
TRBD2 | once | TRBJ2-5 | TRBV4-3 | TGCGCCAGCAGCCAAGATCGAGCGGGGGGCATCCGAGAGACCCAGTACTTC | CASSQDRAGGIRETQYF
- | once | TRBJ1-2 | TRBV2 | TGTGCCAGCACCGGGACACCTAAATCAAACTATGGCTACACCTTC | CASTGTPKSNYGYTF
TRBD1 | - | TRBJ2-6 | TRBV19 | TGTGCCAGTAGTATCGAGGGTCCCGGACAGGCCTTCTCTGGGGCCAACGTCCTGACTTTC | CASSIEGPGQAFSGANVLTF
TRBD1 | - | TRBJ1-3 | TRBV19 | TGTGCCAGTAGTATACAGGGGGCGCCTGGAAACACCATATATTTT | CASSIQGAPGNTIYF
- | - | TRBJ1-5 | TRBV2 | TGTGCCAGCAGTGTATCGGGGTACGGTCAGCCCCAGCATTTT | CASSVSGYGQPQHF
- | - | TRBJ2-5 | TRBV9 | TGTGCCAGCAGCGTAGCAGGTACCCAAGAGACCCAGTACTTC | CASSVAGTQETQYF
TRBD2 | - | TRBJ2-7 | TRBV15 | TGTGCCACCAGCTTCTCCCGAGGGAGGGACGAGCAGTACTTC | CATSFSRGRDEQYF
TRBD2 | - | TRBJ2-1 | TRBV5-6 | TGTGCCAGCAGCACTCTACTAGCGGGAGGGTCCTTCGGGCAGTTCTTC | CASSTLLAGGSFGQFF
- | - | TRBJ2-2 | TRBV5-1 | TGCGCCACCAAACCTAAGGGGGCGAACACCGGGGAGCTGTTTTTT | CATKPKGANTGELFF
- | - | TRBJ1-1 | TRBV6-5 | TGTGCCAGCAGTTACTCGCCAGGGGATCCCGACACTGAAGCTTTCTTT | CASSYSPGDPDTEAFF
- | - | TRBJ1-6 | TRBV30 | TGTGCCTGGAGTGAGTCGGAGGATTCACCCCTCCACTTT | CAWSESEDSPLHF
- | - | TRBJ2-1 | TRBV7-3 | TGTGCCAGCAGCAACCCCCCGGGGTTCAATGAGCAGTTCTTC | CASSNPPGFNEQFF
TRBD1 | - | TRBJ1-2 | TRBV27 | TGTGCCAGCAGTTTGCGTCCAGGGGGTCCGTTTGGCGGCTACACCTTC | CASSLRPGGPFGGYTF
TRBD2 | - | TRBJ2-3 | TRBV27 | TGTGCCAGCAGTTTACCAGCGGGAGGGGGCACAGATACGCAGTATTTT | CASSLPAGGGTDTQYF
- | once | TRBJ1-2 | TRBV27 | TGTGCCAGCAGTTTCCGTTCCGGTGCGGATGGCTACACCTTC | CASSFRSGADGYTF
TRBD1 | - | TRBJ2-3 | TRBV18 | TGTGCCAGCTCACCATTTTCCGGACAGGTTAACACAGATACGCAGTATTTT | CASSPFSGQVNTDTQYF
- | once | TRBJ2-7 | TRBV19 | TGTGCCAGTAGCGCCCCCGGACTTACCTACGAGCAGTACTTC | CASSAPGLTYEQYF
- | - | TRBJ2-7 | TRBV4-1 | TGCGCCAGCAGCCAAGAGACAAGCGGGCGGTACGAGCAGTACTTC | CASSQETSGRYEQYF
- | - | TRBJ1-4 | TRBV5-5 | TGTGCCAGCGGCCTTGGGAGGGCGGAGGGGGAAAAACTGTTTTTT | CASGLGRAEGEKLFF
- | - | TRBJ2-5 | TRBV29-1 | TGCAGCGTTCGGGGAATATACCAAGAGACCCAGTACTTC | CSVRGIYQETQYF
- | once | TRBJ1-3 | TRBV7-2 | TGTGCCAGCAGCCAGCAGGATTTAACTGGAAACACCATATATTTT | CASSQQDLTGNTIYF
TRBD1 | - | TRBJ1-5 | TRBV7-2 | TGTGCCAGCAGCTTAGAGCGATATTGGACAGGGAGCAATCAGCCCCAGCATTTT | CASSLERYWTGSNQPQHF
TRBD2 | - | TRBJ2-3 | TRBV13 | TGTGCCAGCAGCTTAATGACAGCTAGCGGGGTGTACACAGATACGCAGTATTTT | CASSLMTASGVYTDTQYF
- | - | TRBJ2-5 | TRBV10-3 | TGTGCCATCAGTGAGTCCGGCACAGAAGAGACCCAGTACTTC | CAISESGTEETQYF
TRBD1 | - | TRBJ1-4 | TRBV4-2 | TGTGCCAGCAGCCAAGGGGGCGGGACAGGTGCAACTAATGAAAAACTGTTTTTT | CASSQGGGTGATNEKLFF
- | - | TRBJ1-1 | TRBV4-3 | TGCGCCAGCAGCCAAGATAGGGGCCCCTCCTTGGGAGCTTTCTTT | CASSQDRGPSLGAFF
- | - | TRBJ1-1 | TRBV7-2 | TGTGCCAGCACCCAGCGGCGTAACACTGAAGCTTTCTTT | CASTQRRNTEAFF
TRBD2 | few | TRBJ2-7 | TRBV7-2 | TGTGCCAGCAGGGCTAGCGGGAGCTCCTACGAGCAGTACTTC | CASRASGSSYEQYF
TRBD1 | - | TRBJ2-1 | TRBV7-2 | TGTGCCAGCAGCGTACAACAGGGGCCCTACAATGAGCAGTTCTTC | CASSVQQGPYNEQFF
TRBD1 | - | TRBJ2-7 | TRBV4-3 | TGCGCCAGCAGCCAAACGACAGGGACCCCTTACGAGCAGTACTTC | CASSQTTGTPYEQYF
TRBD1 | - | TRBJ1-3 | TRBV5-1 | TGCGCCAGCAGCGGGGACAGGGCCCTCTCTGGAAACACCATATATTTT | CASSGDRALSGNTIYF